This T cell receptor beta chain was profiled in a study of shared clonotypes between healthy human individuals. As for the study in general: CD4 naive cells filled three plates per donor, CD4 memory three, CD8 naive two and CD8 memory one. Study-wide results and caveats: On the whole, naive subsets had larger estimated richness than memory subsets had.

There are 13 residues in the CDR3. Per the germline V gene, CDR1 is SGDLS and CDR2 is YYNGEE. The germline V and J ends were trimmed by 4 bases and 3 bases, with 11 bases remaining between them. In the original analysis: Filtering differed, since immunoSEQ gave only junction sequences and no quality scores. The protocol was immunoSEQ multiplex PCR, while the TCRdb copy is restricted to in-frame clones and leaves out a portion. V, J and clone size were drawn from that table, and D and trimming were deduced from the DNA. The data show about 2.3 million clones, just under 95% seen once. Worth noting for this clone: The antigen is undetermined.

CD4+ cells underwent separation, giving CD45RA+ naive and CD45RA-negative memory subsets. The TCR comes from a man younger than 30 in good health. Some clones in this sample may be carry-over from other donors' samples. Sequenced material: naive CD4+ T cells from PBMCs. Stated subset: CD45RA+ positively selected. V is TRBV9 and J is TRBJ2-7; perhaps D is TRBD1 or TRBD2 (5 bases each). The DNA for the CDR3 is TGTGCCAGCAGCCGGGACGGATACTACGAGCAGTACTTC. It is translated as CASSRDGYYEQYF.